The 3 T cell receptor beta chains below all came from one sample that was sequenced in a study of cytomegalovirus exposure and HLA in healthy donors. PCR used 60 Vbeta primers and 13 Jbeta primers. Data came from immunoSEQ multiplex PCR; TCRdb stores just in-frame clones and leaves some out. The sample holds roughly 120,000 clones, 70% to 85% seen once. Sequencing was done on a sample of PBMCs. These receptors all stem from a woman between 40 and 50 years old in good health and CMV-seropositive.

The chain links TRBV7-2 to TRBJ1-4; a weak D match, TRBD1 (6 bases). This CDR3 is 15 amino acids long. CDR1 and CDR2 (germline): SGHTA, FQGNSA. Deletions cut 5 bases from V and 2 bases from J, with 12 bases between. The CDR3 here is CASSVGGRTNEKLFF. Written as DNA, the CDR3 is TGTGCCAGCAGCGTAGGGGGGCGGACTAATGAAAAACTGTTTTTT. Complete variable domain (other parts from reference TRBV7-2 and TRBJ1-4): GAGVSQSPSNKVTEKGKDVELRCDPISGHTALYWYRQSLGQGLEFLIYFQGNSAPDKSGLPSDRFSAERTGGSVSTLTIQRTQQEDSAVYLCASSVGGRTNEKLFFGSGTQLSVL.

CDR3 region: CASTDFRERASGAKQFF. CDR3 DNA: TGTGCCAGCACCGATTTCCGCGAGCGGGCAAGTGGAGCCAAGCAGTTCTTC. This chain links TRBV7-9 with TRBJ2-1; maybe TRBD2 (6 bases). The V gene's germline CDR1 is SEHNR and CDR2 FQNEAQ (reference sequence). V lost 7 bases and J 11 bases, leaving 30 bases between the germline ends. The CDR3 has 17 residues.

This clone was seen just once. The chain recombines TRBV10-3 with TRBJ2-7; a weak D match, TRBD1 (6 bases). V was pared by 3 bases and J by 4 bases, with 10 bases between. There are 13 residues in the CDR3. CDR1 is ENHRY and CDR2 is SYGVKD in the germline V gene. CDR3: CAISDRTVYEQYF. DNA for the CDR3: TGTGCCATCAGTGATCGGACAGTGTACGAGCAGTACTTC.